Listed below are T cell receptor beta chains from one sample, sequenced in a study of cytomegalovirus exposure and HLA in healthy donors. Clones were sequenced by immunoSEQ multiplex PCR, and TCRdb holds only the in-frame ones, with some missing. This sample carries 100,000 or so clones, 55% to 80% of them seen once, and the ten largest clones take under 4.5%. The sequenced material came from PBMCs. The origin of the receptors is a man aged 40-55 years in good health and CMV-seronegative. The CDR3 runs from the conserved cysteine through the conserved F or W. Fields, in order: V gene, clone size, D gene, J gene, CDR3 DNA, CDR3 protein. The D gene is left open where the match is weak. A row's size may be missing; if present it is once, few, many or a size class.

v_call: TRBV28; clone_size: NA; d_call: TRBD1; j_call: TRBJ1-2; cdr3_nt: TGTGCCAGCAGTTTGGAACAGGGGGCGAACTATGGCTACACCTTC; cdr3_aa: CASSLEQGANYGYTF
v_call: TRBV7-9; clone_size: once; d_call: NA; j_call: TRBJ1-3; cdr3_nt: TGTGCCAGCAGCTTAGTGGGAGCTCCTGGAAACACCATATATTTT; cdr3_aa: CASSLVGAPGNTIYF
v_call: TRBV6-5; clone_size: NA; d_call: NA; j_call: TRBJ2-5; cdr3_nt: TGTGCCAGCAGTTACGGTAGAGGTTTTCAAGAGACCCAGTACTTC; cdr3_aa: CASSYGRGFQETQYF
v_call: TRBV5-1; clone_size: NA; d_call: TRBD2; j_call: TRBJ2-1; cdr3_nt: TGCGCCAGCAGGCGGGAGCCCAGCTTCTCCTACAATGAGCAGTTCTTC; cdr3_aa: CASRREPSFSYNEQFF
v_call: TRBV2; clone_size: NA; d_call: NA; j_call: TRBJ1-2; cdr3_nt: TGTGCCAGCAGTGAAGAAGGGGCGCGCTGGGTTGGCTACACCTTC; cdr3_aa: CASSEEGARWVGYTF
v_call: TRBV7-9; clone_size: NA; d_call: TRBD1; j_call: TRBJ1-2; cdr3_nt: TGTGCCAGCAGCAGACGGGACAGGGGAACAAACTATGGCTACACCTTC; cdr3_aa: CASSRRDRGTNYGYTF
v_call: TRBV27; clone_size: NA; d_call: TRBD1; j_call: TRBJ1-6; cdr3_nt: TGTGCCAGCAGTTTCACCGGGACAGGGGCATCACCCCTCCACTTT; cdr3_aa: CASSFTGTGASPLHF
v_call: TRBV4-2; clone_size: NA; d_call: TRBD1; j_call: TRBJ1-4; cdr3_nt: TGTGCCAGCAGCCACGAAGGACAGGTTGTGGATGAAAAACTGTTTTTT; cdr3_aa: CASSHEGQVVDEKLFF
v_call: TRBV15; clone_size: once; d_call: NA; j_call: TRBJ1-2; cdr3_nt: TGTGCCACCAGCAGGATCGCCAGCTATGGCTACACCTTC; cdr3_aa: CATSRIASYGYTF
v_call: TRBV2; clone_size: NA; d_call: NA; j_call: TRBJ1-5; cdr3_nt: TGTGCCAGCCGCCCGCGGGGGCGCGAGAGCAATCAGCCCCAGCATTTT; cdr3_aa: CASRPRGRESNQPQHF
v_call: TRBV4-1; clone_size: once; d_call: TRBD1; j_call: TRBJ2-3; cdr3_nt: TGCGCCAGCAGCCAAGATTGGGACAGGGGCATCACAGATACGCAGTATTTT; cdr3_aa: CASSQDWDRGITDTQYF
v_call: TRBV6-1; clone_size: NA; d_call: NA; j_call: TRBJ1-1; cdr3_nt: TGTGCCAGCACTCCGTCTCCCCTGGGGGCGCGGGAAGCTTTCTTT; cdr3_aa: CASTPSPLGAREAFF
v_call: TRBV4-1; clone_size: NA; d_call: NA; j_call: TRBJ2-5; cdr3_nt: TGCGCCAGCAGCCAACTACTAGCAGAGACCCAGTACTTC; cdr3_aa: CASSQLLAETQYF
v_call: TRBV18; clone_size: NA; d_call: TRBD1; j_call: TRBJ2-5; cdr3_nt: TGTGCCAGCTCACAAAACCCCGGGACAGGCATCCAAGAGACCCAGTACTTC; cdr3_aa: CASSQNPGTGIQETQYF
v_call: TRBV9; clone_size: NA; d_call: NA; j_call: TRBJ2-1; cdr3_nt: TGTGCCAGCAAGAATTTGGGCAAAGAGCAGTTCTTC; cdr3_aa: CASKNLGKEQFF
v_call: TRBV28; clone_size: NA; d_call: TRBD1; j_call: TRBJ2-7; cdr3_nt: TGTGCCAGCAATCTTGGACAGGGCGAGCAGTACTTC; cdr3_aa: CASNLGQGEQYF
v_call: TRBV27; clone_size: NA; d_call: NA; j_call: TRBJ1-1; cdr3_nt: TGTGCCAGCAGCCCCACAGGGATGAACACTGAAGCTTTCTTT; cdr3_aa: CASSPTGMNTEAFF
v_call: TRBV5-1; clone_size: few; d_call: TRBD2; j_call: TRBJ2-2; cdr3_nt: TGCGCCAGCAGCCTCCGCGGGGGGGCTACCGGGGAGCTGTTTTTT; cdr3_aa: CASSLRGGATGELFF
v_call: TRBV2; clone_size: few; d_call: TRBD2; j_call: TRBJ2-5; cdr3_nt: TGTGCCAGTCCACTAGCGAGCCAAGAGACCCAGTACTTC; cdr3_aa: CASPLASQETQYF
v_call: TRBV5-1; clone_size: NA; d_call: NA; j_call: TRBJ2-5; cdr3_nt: TGCGCCAGCAGCCCGGCTGGGCGGGGAGAAGAGACCCAGTACTTC; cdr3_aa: CASSPAGRGEETQYF
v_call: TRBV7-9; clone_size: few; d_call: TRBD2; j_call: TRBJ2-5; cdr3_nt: TGTGCCAGCAGCTTGCTAGCGGGGGGTCAAGAGACCCAGTACTTC; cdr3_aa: CASSLLAGGQETQYF
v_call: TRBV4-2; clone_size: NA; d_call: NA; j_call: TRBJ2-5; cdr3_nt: TGTGCCAGCAGCCAAGGAGGTGGGCAAGAGACCCAGTACTTC; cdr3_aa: CASSQGGGQETQYF
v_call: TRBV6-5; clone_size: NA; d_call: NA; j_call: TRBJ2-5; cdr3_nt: TGTGCCAGCAGTTGGATAGCGCAGGGGTGGGAGACCCAGTACTTC; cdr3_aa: CASSWIAQGWETQYF
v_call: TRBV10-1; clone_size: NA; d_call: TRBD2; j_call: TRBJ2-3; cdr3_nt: TGCGCCAGGAGCCCCCCCCAAAGGACTAGCGGGGGCCTTCCGGGGAGAACAGATACGCAGTATTTT; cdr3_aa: CARSPPQRTSGGLPGRTDTQYF
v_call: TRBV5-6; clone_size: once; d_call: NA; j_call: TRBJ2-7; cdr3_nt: TGTGCCAGCAGCCTAACGGGCGAGCAGTACTTC; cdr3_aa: CASSLTGEQYF
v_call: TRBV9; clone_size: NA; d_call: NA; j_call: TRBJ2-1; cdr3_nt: TGTGCCAGCAGCGTGGGAACTAGCAGAGGTTTTAATGAGCAGTTCTTC; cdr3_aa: CASSVGTSRGFNEQFF
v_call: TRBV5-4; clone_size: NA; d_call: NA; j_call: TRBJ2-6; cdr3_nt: TGTGCCAGCAGCTTACGGGAGCGAGGGGCCAACGTCCTGACTTTC; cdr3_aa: CASSLRERGANVLTF
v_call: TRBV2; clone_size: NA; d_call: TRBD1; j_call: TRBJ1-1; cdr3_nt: TGTGCCAGCAGTCCGGACAGGGGGACTGAAGCTTTCTTT; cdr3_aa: CASSPDRGTEAFF
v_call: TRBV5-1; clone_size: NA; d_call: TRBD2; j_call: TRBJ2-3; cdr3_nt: TGCGCCAGCAGCCGCCGACTAGCGGGGAATACAGATACGCAGTATTTT; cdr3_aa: CASSRRLAGNTDTQYF
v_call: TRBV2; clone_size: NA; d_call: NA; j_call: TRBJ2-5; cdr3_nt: TGTGCCAGCAGGCGGGACGGTCTTTATGAGACCCAGTACTTC; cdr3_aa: CASRRDGLYETQYF
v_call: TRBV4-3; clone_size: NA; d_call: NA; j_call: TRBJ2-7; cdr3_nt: TGCGCCAGCAGCCAAGGGAGGGGGCGTTCCTCCTACGAGCAGTACTTC; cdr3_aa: CASSQGRGRSSYEQYF
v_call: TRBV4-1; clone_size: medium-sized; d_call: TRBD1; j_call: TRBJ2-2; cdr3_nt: TGCGCCAGCAGCCAAGGTGATTTCGGGACAGGGAGCACCGGGGAGCTGTTTTTT; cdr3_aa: CASSQGDFGTGSTGELFF
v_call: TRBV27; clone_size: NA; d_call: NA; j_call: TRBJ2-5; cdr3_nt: TGTGCCAGCAGTCCCCGGCAAGAGACCCAGTACTTC; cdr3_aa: CASSPRQETQYF
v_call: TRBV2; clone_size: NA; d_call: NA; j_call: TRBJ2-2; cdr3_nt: TGTGCCAGCAGTGAGCAGGGGTGGGAGCTGTTTTTT; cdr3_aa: CASSEQGWELFF
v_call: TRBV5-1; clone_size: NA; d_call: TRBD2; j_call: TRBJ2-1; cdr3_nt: TGCGCCAGCAGCTTCCAAGTCGGGGGGGATACATACAATGAGCAGTTCTTC; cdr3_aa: CASSFQVGGDTYNEQFF
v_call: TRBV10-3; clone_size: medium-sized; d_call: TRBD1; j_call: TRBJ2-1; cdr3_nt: TGTGCCATCAGTGAGTCGGAATTCGGGACAGGGAAAAATGAGCAGTTCTTC; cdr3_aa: CAISESEFGTGKNEQFF
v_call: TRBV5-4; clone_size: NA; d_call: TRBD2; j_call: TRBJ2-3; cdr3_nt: TGTGCCAGCAGCTACCGGACTAGCGTAACCACAGATACGCAGTATTTT; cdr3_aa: CASSYRTSVTTDTQYF
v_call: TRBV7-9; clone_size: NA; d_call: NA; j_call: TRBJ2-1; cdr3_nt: TGTGCCAGCAGCTTAGAGGCAGGGTACAATGAGCAGTTCTTC; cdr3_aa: CASSLEAGYNEQFF
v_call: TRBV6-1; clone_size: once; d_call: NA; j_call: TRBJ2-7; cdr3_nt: TGTGCCAGCAGTCTGCAAGGGGACTCTGGCGAGCAGTACTTC; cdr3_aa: CASSLQGDSGEQYF
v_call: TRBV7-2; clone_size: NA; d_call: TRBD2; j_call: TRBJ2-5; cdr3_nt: TGTGCCAGCAGCTTTTTCGGGGGGGCCGGCATTGGGCAAGAGACCCAGTACTTC; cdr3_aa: CASSFFGGAGIGQETQYF
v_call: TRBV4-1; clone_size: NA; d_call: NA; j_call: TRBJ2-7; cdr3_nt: TGCGCCAGCAGCCCGGTTTTATACTCGTACGAGCAGTACTTC; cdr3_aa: CASSPVLYSYEQYF
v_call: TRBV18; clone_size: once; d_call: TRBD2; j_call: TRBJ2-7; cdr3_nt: TGTGCCAGCTCACGAGGACAGCGGGGGGCCTTCTCCCACTACGAGCAGTACTTC; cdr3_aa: CASSRGQRGAFSHYEQYF
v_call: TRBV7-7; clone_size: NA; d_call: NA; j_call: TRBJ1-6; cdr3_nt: TGTGCCAGCAGAGCAGGGGATACTTCACCCCTCCACTTT; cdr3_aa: CASRAGDTSPLHF
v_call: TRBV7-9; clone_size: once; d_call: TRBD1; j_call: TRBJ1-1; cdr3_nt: TGTGCCAGCAGCTCGCGGACAGGGGAGAACACTGAAGCTTTCTTT; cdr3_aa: CASSSRTGENTEAFF
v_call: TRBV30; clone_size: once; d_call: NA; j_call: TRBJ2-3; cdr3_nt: TGTGCCTGGAGTGTATCATGCGGCTTTCCCCCTACGCAGTATTTT; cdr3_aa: CAWSVSCGFPPTQYF
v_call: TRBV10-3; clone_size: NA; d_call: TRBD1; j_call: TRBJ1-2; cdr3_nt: TGTGCCATCAGTGAGTCGACAGGGAGCTATGGCTACACCTTC; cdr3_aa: CAISESTGSYGYTF
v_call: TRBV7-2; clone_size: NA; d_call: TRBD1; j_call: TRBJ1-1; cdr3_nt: TGTGCCAGCAGCTTGTACAGGGGGAACACTGAAGCTTTCTTT; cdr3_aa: CASSLYRGNTEAFF
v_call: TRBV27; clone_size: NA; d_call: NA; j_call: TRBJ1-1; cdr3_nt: TGTGCCAGCAGTTTATCCCCAGGGTACCCCAACACTGAAGCTTTCTTT; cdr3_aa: CASSLSPGYPNTEAFF
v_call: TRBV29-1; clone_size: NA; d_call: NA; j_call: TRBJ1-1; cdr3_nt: TGCAGCGTTCAAAAGGAGGGAAGGGAGACTGAAGCTTTCTTT; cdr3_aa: CSVQKEGRETEAFF
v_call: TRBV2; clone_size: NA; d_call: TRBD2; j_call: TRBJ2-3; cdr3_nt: TGTGCCAGCAGTGACGGGCGGGGGGGCCAGAGTACGCAGTATTTT; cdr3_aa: CASSDGRGGQSTQYF
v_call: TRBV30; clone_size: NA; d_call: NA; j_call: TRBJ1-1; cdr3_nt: TGTGCCTGGAGTGTCGGGACTGAAGCTTTCTTT; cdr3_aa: CAWSVGTEAFF
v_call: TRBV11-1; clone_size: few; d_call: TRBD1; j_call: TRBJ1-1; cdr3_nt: TGTGCCAGCAGCGAACAGGGGGCGGTGAACACTGAAGCTTTCTTT; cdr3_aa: CASSEQGAVNTEAFF
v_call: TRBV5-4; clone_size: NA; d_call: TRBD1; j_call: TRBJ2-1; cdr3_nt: TGTGCCAGCAGCTTGCCGGGACAGGGGGCGTGGGAGCAGTTCTTC; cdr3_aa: CASSLPGQGAWEQFF